Below are 10 T cell receptor beta chains sequenced from a single sample in a study of T cells in Graves' hyperthyroidism and ophthalmopathy. The investigators amplified TCR beta CDR3 regions from RNA transcripts. The TCR CDR3 first-round RT-PCR relied on the HTBI primer set. Via MiXCR, TCRdb re-called the multiplex PCR reads, giving one row per CDR3 protein. This table has approximately 480,000 distinct CDR3 sequences, less than 25% appearing once. Sequenced material: blood. These receptors originate from a man between 18 and 29 years old with Graves' hyperthyroidism.

V usage is TRBV20-1 and J usage is TRBJ1-2, with 7 nucleotides matching TRBD1. There are 13 residues in the CDR3. Germline V gene lookup returns CDR1 DFQATT and CDR2 SNEGSKA (reference sequence). J was trimmed by 4 bases and V by 4 bases; bases with no gene match: 6. CDR3 coding DNA: TGCAGTGCTACCCGCCGGGACAGCTATGGCTACACCTTC. Residues: CSATRRDSYGYTF.

This clonotype came up a few times. The chain uses TRBV20-1 and TRBJ2-1; TRBD1 or TRBD2 may be the D gene (5 bases each). CDR1 and CDR2 from the germline V gene are DFQATT and SNEGSKA (reference sequence). The CDR3 loop spans 11 amino acids. V dropped 3 bases and J dropped 7 bases, with 7 bases sitting between them. In DNA form, the CDR3 reads TGCAGTGCTAGGTGGGGGAATGAGCAGTTCTTC. It specifies CSARWGNEQFF.

This clonotype has at least ten counts. J is TRBJ2-7 and V is TRBV12-3 or TRBV12-4, with 10 bases that match TRBD1. Unmatched junction bases numbered 9, after V lost 6 bases and J lost 4 bases. The CDR3 extends over 15 amino acids. The CDR3 sequence: CASSPQTGGRYEQYF. As DNA, the CDR3 is TGTGCCAGCAGCCCGCAGACAGGGGGCAGGTACGAGCAGTACTTC.

The gene calls are TRBV24-1 and TRBJ2-5; 7 nucleotides line up with TRBD1. V lost 4 bases and J lost 1; bases outside the gene matches: 8. Germline CDR1 KGHDR, CDR2 SFDVKD. The CDR3 sequence is 16 residues long. The CDR3 region has the DNA TGTGCCACCAGTGAACCTACGGGACAGCTCCAAGAGACCCAGTACTTC. Amino acids: CATSEPTGQLQETQYF.

This rearrangement joins TRBV7-9 to TRBJ2-4; D gene unclear. The V end was cut by 3 bases, the J end by 6 bases, with 15 bases between. CDR1 and CDR2 (germline): SEHNR, FQNEAQ (reference sequence). There are 15 residues in the CDR3. The CDR3: CASSFSGQFTNIQYF. CDR3 DNA: TGTGCCAGCAGCTTTTCCGGCCAGTTCACAAACATTCAGTACTTC.

The rearrangement joins TRBV6-1 to TRBJ1-3; TRBD1 aligns across 7 bases. The CDR3 is 16 amino acids. Germline loops: CDR1 MNHNS, CDR2 SASEGT. The V segment lost 6 bases and the J segment 1 base; nucleotides outside the gene matches: 9. CDR3 region: CASRTRQGGSGNTIYF. In nucleotides, the CDR3 is TGTGCCAGCAGGACCAGACAGGGAGGGTCTGGAAACACCATATATTTT.

The V gene is TRBV27, the J gene TRBJ2-7; possibly TRBD1 for D (6 bases). The germline V and J ends were trimmed by 3 bases and 3 bases, with 12 bases remaining between them. The CDR3 contains 14 residues. The V gene's germline CDR1 is MNHEY and CDR2 SMNVEV (reference sequence). DNA for the CDR3: TGTGCCAGCAGTTTGCTGGACAGACTCTACGAGCAGTACTTC. It codes for CASSLLDRLYEQYF.

The table lists this clonotype with many counts. This chain connects TRBV19 to TRBJ1-2; D remains unclear. Germline V CDR1 and CDR2: LNHDA, SQIVND (reference sequence). Trimming took off 4 bases at V and 3 bases at J, with 12 bases between the two ends. The CDR3 loop spans 14 amino acids. CDR3 amino acids: CASSTAMRDYGYTF. CDR3 DNA sequence: TGTGCCAGTAGTACGGCCATGAGGGACTATGGCTACACCTTC.

This clonotype appeared many times. The J gene is TRBJ2-5, the V gene TRBV7-9; D possibly matches TRBD1 or TRBD2 (6 bases each). The CDR3 is 14 amino acids. Trimming left V 4 bases short and J 5 bases short, with 14 bases between. The germline CDR1 and CDR2 sequences are SEHNR and FQNEAQ (reference sequence). Here the CDR3 DNA reads TGTGCCAGCAGCTACGCTCGGGGGCAGGAGACCCAGTACTTC. Translated, it gives CASSYARGQETQYF. The full variable domain, rest sourced from reference TRBV7-9 and TRBJ2-5, is DTGVSQNPRHKITKRGQNVTFRCDPISEHNRLYWYRQTLGQGPEFLTYFQNEAQLEKSRLLSDRFSAERPKGSFSTLEIQRTEQGDSAMYLCASSYARGQETQYFGPGTRLLVL.

This clonotype was seen a few times. This sequence joins TRBV27 and TRBJ1-6; no clear D. The V and J ends lost 6 bases and 0 bases respectively, with 9 bases between them. CDR3 size: 15 residues. Germline CDR1 and CDR2: MNHEY and SMNVEV (reference sequence). CDR3 nucleotide sequence: TGTGCCAGCAGGCGTCAGATCTCCTATAATTCACCCCTCCACTTT. Translating it yields CASRRQISYNSPLHF.